This TCR beta chain was obtained from a study of Ad26.COV2.S vaccination and SARS-CoV-2 variants (dated by TCRdb to the early 2020s). Looking at the study overall: Vaccine-arm donors came from COV1001, a multicentre, randomized, double-blind, placebo-controlled phase I-IIa trial of Ad26.COV2.S in healthy adults. The TCR-sequenced set comprised around 30 samples: some 20 Ad26.COV2.S vaccine recipients, 5 placebo recipients and 8 SARS-CoV-2 convalescent individuals. Ad26.COV2.S was administered intramuscularly at a dose of 5x10^10 or 1x10^11 viral particles, either as one shot or as two shots given 56 days apart. TCRbeta repertoire sequencing served as the tool for gauging how specific and how broad the SARS-CoV-2-reactive T cell receptors were following Ad26.COV2.S vaccination. Investigators did not know the trial group allocation while performing experiments and assessing outcomes. Trial participants were randomized into five groups of five: low-dose or high-dose Ad26.COV2.S given once or twice, or placebo on both occasions.

The immunoSEQ Assay was used to sequence TCRbeta CDR3 regions. After extraction, genomic DNA underwent amplification by bias-controlled multiplex PCR, followed by high-throughput sequencing. Turning to the authors' computational methods: To quantify the absolute abundance of every unique TCRbeta CDR3 region, sequences were collapsed and filtered. Usable DNA was measured by amplifying reference genes present in all nucleated cells, and TCRbeta template counts were normalized to that usable DNA to estimate T cell fraction. Repertoire TCRs were annotated as SARS-CoV-2-specific by exact matching of V gene, CDR3 amino acid sequence and J gene to a known reactive TCR set. The reference SARS-CoV-2 TCR set was derived from MIRA and filtered for enrichment in COVID-19-positive ImmuneCODE repertoires, a step that removed public or cross-reactive TCRs. Drawing on the MIRA antigens, annotated TCRs were analysed further at the level of specific ORF or position within ORF. Breadth was defined as annotated unique rearrangements over total unique productive rearrangements; depth was the summed frequency of those rearrangements. Two-sided Wilcoxon rank-sum tests were used to compare TCR breadth between groups. In TCRdb, the immuneACCESS table is reduced to in-frame sequences with V and J assigned. These tables do not hold every clone; where another copy was compared, an unresolved V gene accounts for under half, and the others remain unexplained. The V and J calls and clone size come from that table; D and trimming were worked out from the DNA. The sample table records roughly 500,000 clones; 87% of these occur just once. Together, the top ten hold 9.5% to 15% of the sample.

This clone was seen more than once but under ten times. The antigen it recognizes is unknown. Base qualities are not at hand, and no much larger clone is one base apart. CDR3 length: 15 amino acids, cysteine to phenylalanine. Here the CDR3 DNA is all that survives: 45 bases in frame from base 1. In the germline V gene, CDR1 corresponds to MDHEN and CDR2 to SYDVKM. Trimming costs V 3 bases and J 6 bases, and their ends lie 15 bases apart. The intended sense of this specimen's treatment or condition label: over 15 received Ad26.COV2.S at low or high dose, single or two shots; about 5 received placebo; per-sample allocation not given. Repertoires of vaccine and placebo recipients were sequenced from samples collected on day 63 after the first injection. Cohort 1b enrolled 25 adults aged 18-55 years at a single site in Boston, USA, between 29 July and 7 August 2020. Ad26.COV2.S consisted of a replication-incompetent adenovirus type 26 vector by which a prefusion-stabilized SARS-CoV-2 spike protein from the original Wuhan strain was expressed.

Here is what the overall study found, with its caveats: According to the authors, total T cell responses may have been underestimated by the TCR breadth and depth analyses. The study lacked the statistical power to compare responses across vaccine doses or regimens. Substantial breadth of spike-specific CD8+ and CD4+ T cell responses was reported after vaccination. Higher spike-specific TCR breadth was observed in Ad26.COV2.S recipients than in placebo recipients (P = 0.0014). Vaccine and placebo recipients had similar non-spike TCR breadth, a finding consistent with the vaccine containing only spike.

The sequence came from a person between 18 and 65 years old who received the Ad26.COV2.S COVID-19 vaccine or a placebo. The material was peripheral blood, obtained in a trial of Ad26.COV2.S vaccine versus placebo. The chain uses TRBV28 and TRBJ1-5; TRBD1 might be the D gene, on 6 matching bases. The DNA reads TGTGCCAGCAGTTTCCCGGGGGCTCCCCTTCAGCCCCAGCATTTT. The resulting protein is CASSFPGAPLQPQHF.